A selection of T cell receptor beta chains follows, all from one sample in a study of T cells in Graves' hyperthyroidism and ophthalmopathy. TCRdb reprocessed the multiplex PCR reads via MiXCR and lists one record per CDR3 protein. The sample includes around 250,000 distinct CDR3 sequences, about 14% seen only once; the top ten take approximately 12%. Sequenced input: blood. Every receptor here comes from a middle-aged woman with Graves' hyperthyroidism that later progressed to Graves' ophthalmopathy. The CDR3 runs from the conserved cysteine through the conserved F or W. Fields, in order: V gene, clone size, J gene, D gene, CDR3 protein, CDR3 DNA. D genes are given only for firm matches. Some rows mark clone size as missing; the rest say once, few, many or name a class of expanded clone.

v_call: TRBV27; clone_size: many; j_call: TRBJ2-1; d_call: -; cdr3_aa: CASSPYPDTNNEQFF; cdr3_nt: TGTGCCAGCAGTCCGTACCCGGACACAAACAATGAGCAGTTCTTC
v_call: TRBV28; clone_size: many; j_call: TRBJ1-4; d_call: TRBD1; cdr3_aa: CASSLSGTGNEKLFF; cdr3_nt: TGTGCCAGCAGTTTATCGGGGACAGGGAATGAAAAACTGTTTTTT
v_call: TRBV10-1; clone_size: few; j_call: TRBJ2-6; d_call: -; cdr3_aa: CASSESWGPGANVLTF; cdr3_nt: TGCGCCAGCAGTGAGTCATGGGGGCCCGGGGCCAACGTCCTGACTTTC
v_call: TRBV12-3/TRBV12-4; clone_size: few; j_call: TRBJ2-1; d_call: TRBD2; cdr3_aa: CASRLAGEGEQFF; cdr3_nt: TGTGCCAGCAGGTTAGCGGGAGAAGGAGAGCAGTTCTTC
v_call: TRBV28; clone_size: many; j_call: TRBJ1-5; d_call: -; cdr3_aa: CASSFLREGNQPQHF; cdr3_nt: TGTGCCAGCAGTTTTCTGAGGGAGGGCAATCAGCCCCAGCATTTT
v_call: TRBV19; clone_size: -; j_call: TRBJ2-1; d_call: -; cdr3_aa: CASSAPIGNEQFF; cdr3_nt: TGTGCCAGTAGTGCCCCCATTGGCAATGAGCAGTTCTTC
v_call: TRBV4-1; clone_size: -; j_call: TRBJ2-1; d_call: TRBD2; cdr3_aa: CASSQPTSGTLNEQFF; cdr3_nt: TGCGCCAGCAGCCAACCTACTAGCGGGACTCTCAATGAGCAGTTCTTC
v_call: TRBV2; clone_size: many; j_call: TRBJ1-5; d_call: -; cdr3_aa: CASSGIWVGRTSNQPQHF; cdr3_nt: TGTGCCAGCAGTGGGATTTGGGTGGGCAGAACAAGCAATCAGCCCCAGCATTTT
v_call: TRBV24-1; clone_size: many; j_call: TRBJ2-2; d_call: TRBD2; cdr3_aa: CATSGSGIPSSSGELFF; cdr3_nt: TGTGCCACCAGTGGAAGCGGGATCCCCTCGTCGTCCGGGGAGCTGTTTTTT
v_call: TRBV13; clone_size: many; j_call: TRBJ1-6; d_call: -; cdr3_aa: CASSFSTGNYNSPLHF; cdr3_nt: TGTGCCAGCAGCTTCTCCACAGGGAACTATAATTCACCCCTCCACTTT